In its sample, the clone carrying this T cell receptor (beta chain) was seen a few times. Its antigen is not known. These data are taken from a study of T cell repertoires in cytomegalovirus infection. Across the study: Selection of CMV epitopes for the study included recently identified HLA-C-restricted and well-studied HLA-B-restricted ones.

MiXCR was run by TCRdb on the reads, yielding one entry per CDR3 protein. The sample contains roughly 920,000 distinct CDR3 sequences, around a third of which appear only once. With 0 bases removed from V and 0 bases from J, the gap between germline ends came to 14 bases. This CDR3 has 17 residues. Germline V gene sequence: CDR1 SGHDN, CDR2 FVKESK. This TCR came from a human donor in good health (CMV status not recorded). Some clones in this sample may be carry-over from other donors' samples. The material was cultured CD8+ T cells from PBMCs, obtained from culture after CMV antigen stimulation. J is TRBJ1-1 and V is TRBV14; D not resolved. CDR3 sequence: CASSQDGIEDMNTEAFF. In DNA form, the CDR3 reads TGTGCCAGCAGCCAAGACGGAATAGAGGATATGAACACTGAAGCTTTCTTT.